By sample share, the clone carrying this TCR beta chain is medium-sized. Trimming stripped 4 bases from V and 7 bases from J, with 17 bases between. The CDR3 runs 15 residues. The template, 500 ng total RNA, yielded TCR beta cDNA made with a constant-region primer. Libraries covering TCR beta were generated through three nested multiplex PCR rounds (using a slightly modified ARM-PCR). Rounds one and two of PCR, each of around 11 cycles, were primed with TRBV1-TRBV30 forward primers and a C-beta reverse primer. Using its own MiXCR run on the multiplex PCR reads, TCRdb lists one record per CDR3 protein. The sample has 30,000 to 40,000 distinct CDR3 sequences; under 75% are singletons. The data derive from a study of tumor-infiltrating lymphocytes in primary liver carcinoma. Co-extraction yielded RNA and DNA from approximately 22-30 mg of unsorted bulk tissue. Samples were taken from five separate regions of every tumor.

The chain links TRBV12-3 or TRBV12-4 to TRBJ2-1, with D maybe TRBD2 (6 bases). The TCR was taken from a man in his forties or fifties with primary liver carcinoma and hepatitis B virus infection. Sample: liver tumor tissue from sampling region 4. Specified subset: tumor region T4, right-lateral pole. The CDR3 is CASSWASVKGNEQFF. The CDR3 region has the DNA TGTGCCAGCAGTTGGGCTAGCGTGAAGGGGAATGAGCAGTTCTTC.